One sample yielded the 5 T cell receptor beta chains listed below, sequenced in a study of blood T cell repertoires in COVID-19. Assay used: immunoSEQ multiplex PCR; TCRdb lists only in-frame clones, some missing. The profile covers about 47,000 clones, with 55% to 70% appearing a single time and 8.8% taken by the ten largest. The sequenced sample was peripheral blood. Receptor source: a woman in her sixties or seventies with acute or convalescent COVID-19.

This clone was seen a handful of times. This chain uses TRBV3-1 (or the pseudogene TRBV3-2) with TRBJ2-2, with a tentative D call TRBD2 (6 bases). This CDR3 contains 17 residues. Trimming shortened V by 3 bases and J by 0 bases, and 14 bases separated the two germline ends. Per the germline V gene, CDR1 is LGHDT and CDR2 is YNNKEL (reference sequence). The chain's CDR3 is CASSHRLDYANTGELFF. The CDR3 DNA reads TGTGCCAGCAGCCATAGGCTGGACTACGCGAACACCGGGGAGCTGTTTTTT.

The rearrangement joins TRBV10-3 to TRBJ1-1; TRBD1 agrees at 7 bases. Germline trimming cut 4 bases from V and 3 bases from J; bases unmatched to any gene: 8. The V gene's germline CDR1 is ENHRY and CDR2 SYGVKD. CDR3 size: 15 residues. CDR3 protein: CAISGDRAEDTEAFF. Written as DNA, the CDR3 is TGTGCCATCAGTGGTGACAGGGCTGAAGACACTGAAGCTTTCTTT.

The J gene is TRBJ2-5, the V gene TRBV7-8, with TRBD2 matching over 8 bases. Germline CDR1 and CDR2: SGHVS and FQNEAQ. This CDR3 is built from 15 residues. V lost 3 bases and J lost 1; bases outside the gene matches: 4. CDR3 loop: CASSFGTRSQETQYF. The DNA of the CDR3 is TGTGCCAGCAGCTTCGGGACTAGGTCCCAAGAGACCCAGTACTTC.

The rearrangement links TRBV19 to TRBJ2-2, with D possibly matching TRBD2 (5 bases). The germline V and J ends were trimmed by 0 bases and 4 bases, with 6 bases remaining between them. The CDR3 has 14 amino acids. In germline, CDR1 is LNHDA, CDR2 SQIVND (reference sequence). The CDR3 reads CASSIERATGELFF. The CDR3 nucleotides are TGTGCCAGTAGTATAGAGAGGGCCACCGGGGAGCTGTTTTTT.

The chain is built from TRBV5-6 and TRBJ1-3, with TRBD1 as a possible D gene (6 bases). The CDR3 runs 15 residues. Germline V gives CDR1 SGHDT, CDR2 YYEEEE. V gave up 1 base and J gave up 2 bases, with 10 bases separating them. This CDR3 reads CASSLQGSAGNTIYF. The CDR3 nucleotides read TGTGCCAGCAGCTTGCAGGGGTCGGCTGGAAACACCATATATTTT.